This T cell receptor beta chain was sequenced in a study of blood T cells in healthy people across ages. The germline gives CDR1 SQVTM, CDR2 ANQGSEA. There are 14 residues in the CDR3. The junction had 5 bases not matched to a gene; V was cut back by 7 bases and J by 1 base. A second PCR of roughly 6 to 12 cycles used a sample-barcoded 5' primer and a J-beta primer mix. TCRdb re-called the 5' RACE reads with MiXCR, one entry per CDR3 protein. The sample has some 700,000 distinct CDR3 sequences; roughly two fifths are singletons. This clonotype was seen a few times. The target antigen is unknown. Findings of the study overall: More naive CD4+ cells and higher diversity were found in long-lived than in aged donors.

Isolation recovered at least 6 million PBMCs from every sample. No fewer than 5.5 micrograms of total RNA were isolated from every sample. The receptor was derived from a woman aged 55-70 years in good health. The gene calls are TRBV29-1 and TRBJ2-2; 8 bases align to TRBD1. Material for sequencing was blood. The CDR3 nucleotides are TGCAGCGCTGCCGGGACAGGGAACACCGGGGAGCTGTTTTTT. Translation gives CSAAGTGNTGELFF.